This T cell receptor (beta chain) was found in a study of beta chain features in type 1 diabetes. Background on the study: Taken together, all samples contributed more than 90,000,000 examined sorted cells. Study observations and caveats: Moderate yet significant TCRB CDR3 shortening was seen in Type 1 diabetes patients in all four CD4+ subsets.

Worth noting for this clone: Its antigen is not known.

Only one heparinised blood draw was taken per donor, and its volume averaged about 120 mL. By way of CD45RO/CCR7/CD25/CD127/CD95/CD27, the CD4+ regulatory, stem cell-like memory, central memory and naive cells were sorted. Expressed TCRB transcripts were sequenced because the entire RNA isolate underwent reverse transcription. An average roughly 3.3 million reads came from naive, central memory and regulatory T cell samples. Repertoires were generated with immunoSEQ multiplex PCR, while TCRdb's copy carries only in-frame clones and drops some. The sample lists about 700,000 clones, around 15% seen once, with 0.022% in the top ten. Germline CDR1 and CDR2: MDHEN and SYDVKM. The CDR3 covers 10 residues. V dropped 8 bases and J dropped 7 bases, with 9 bases sitting between them.

Sequenced sample: naive CD4+ T cells from blood. This chain links TRBV28 with TRBJ2-7; D ambiguous. The sequence was obtained from a man between 18 and 35 years old with type 1 diabetes. This CDR3 is CASGPLEQYF. CDR3 nucleotide sequence: TGTGCCAGCGGACCTTTGGAGCAGTACTTC. Drawing the rest from reference TRBV28 and TRBJ2-7, the complete variable domain is DVKVTQSSRYLVKRTGEKVFLECVQDMDHENMFWYRQDPGLGLRLIYFSYDVKMKEKGDIPEGYSVSREKKERFSLILESASTNQTSMYLCASGPLEQYFGPGTRLTVT.